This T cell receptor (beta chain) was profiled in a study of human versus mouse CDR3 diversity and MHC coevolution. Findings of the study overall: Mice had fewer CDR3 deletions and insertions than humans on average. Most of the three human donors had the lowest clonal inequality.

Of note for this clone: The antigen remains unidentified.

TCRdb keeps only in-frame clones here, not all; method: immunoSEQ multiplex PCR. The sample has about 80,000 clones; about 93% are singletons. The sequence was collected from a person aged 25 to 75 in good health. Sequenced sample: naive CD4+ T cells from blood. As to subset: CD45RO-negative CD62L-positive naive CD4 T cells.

Here the CDR3 reads CASSPPNRGVYEQYF. The DNA for the CDR3 is TGTGCCAGCTCACCACCTAACAGGGGGGTATACGAGCAGTACTTC. V and J are TRBV18 and TRBJ2-7; 8 bases agree with TRBD1. V lost 0 bases, J lost 4 bases, and 5 bases stayed unmatched. The CDR3 totals 15 residues. The germline V gene has CDR1 KGHSH and CDR2 LQKENI.